These 16 T cell receptor beta chains were sequenced from one sample in a study of blood T cell repertoires in COVID-19. Here immunoSEQ multiplex PCR was the method, and the copy in TCRdb shows in-frame clones only, minus some. In the table there are about 80,000 clones, roughly nine tenths of which are singletons. Material for sequencing was peripheral blood. These receptors came from a man aged 25 to 40 with acute or convalescent COVID-19.

This chain uses TRBV19 with TRBJ1-5, with D perhaps matching TRBD1 (6 bases). Trimming removed 5 bases from V and 0 bases from J, with 11 bases in between. The CDR3 has 15 amino acids. From germline, CDR1 is LNHDA and CDR2 SQIVND (reference sequence). This CDR3 is CASSWTVYSNQPQHF. In DNA, the CDR3 is TGTGCCAGTAGTTGGACAGTTTATAGCAATCAGCCCCAGCATTTT.

The rearrangement joins TRBV30 to TRBJ2-5; D is possibly TRBD1 (6 bases). The CDR3 is 13 amino acids. Germline-derived CDR1 and CDR2 are GTSNPN and SVGIG (reference sequence). V lost 2 bases, J lost 5 bases, and 12 bases lay in between. The CDR3 protein is CAWSYRVGETQYF. The CDR3 region has the DNA TGTGCCTGGAGTTACAGGGTAGGGGAGACCCAGTACTTC. Complete variable domain (other parts from reference TRBV30 and TRBJ2-5): SQTIHQWPATLVQPVGSPLSLECTVEGTSNPNLYWYRQAAGRGLQLLFYSVGIGQISSEVPQNLSASRPQDRQFILSSKKLLLSDSGFYLCAWSYRVGETQYFGPGTRLLVL.

The chain recombines TRBV15 with TRBJ2-3, with TRBD2 as a possible D gene (6 bases). From germline, CDR1 is LNHNV and CDR2 YYDKDF (reference sequence). V dropped 0 bases and J dropped 5 bases, with 9 bases sitting between them. The CDR3 has 14 amino acids. CDR3 coding DNA: TGTGCCACCAGCAGAGACCCGGGGGTAGATACGCAGTATTTT. It translates to CATSRDPGVDTQYF.

J is TRBJ2-7 and V is TRBV28; 9 positions match TRBD1. With 5 bases clipped from V and 3 bases from J, the junction kept 5 bases outside the gene matches. Germline V gene lookup returns CDR1 MDHEN and CDR2 SYDVKM. There are 14 residues in the CDR3. The CDR3 loop is CASSQPGQGYEQYF. The CDR3 DNA reads as TGTGCCAGCAGTCAACCGGGACAGGGCTACGAGCAGTACTTC. Supplemented by reference TRBV28 and TRBJ2-7, the full variable domain reads DVKVTQSSRYLVKRTGEKVFLECVQDMDHENMFWYRQDPGLGLRLIYFSYDVKMKEKGDIPEGYSVSREKKERFSLILESASTNQTSMYLCASSQPGQGYEQYFGPGTRLTVT.

This clone came up many times. The chain employs TRBV28 and TRBJ2-3, with 10 bases lining up with TRBD2. With 5 bases clipped from V and 5 bases from J, the junction kept 10 bases outside the gene matches. There are 16 residues in the CDR3. The germline V gene encodes CDR1 MDHEN and CDR2 SYDVKM. The CDR3: CASSLDSSGRQDTQYF. The CDR3 DNA reads TGTGCCAGCAGTCTCGACTCTAGCGGGAGACAAGATACGCAGTATTTT.

The rearrangement joins TRBV28 to TRBJ2-4; D not certain. The CDR3 has 13 residues. CDR1 and CDR2 from the germline V gene are MDHEN and SYDVKM. Between the trimmed V and J ends, which lost 2 bases and 5 bases, there was a span of 7 bases. The CDR3 here is CASSLGGQNIQYF. CDR3 DNA: TGTGCCAGCAGTTTAGGTGGCCAAAACATTCAGTACTTC.

The rearrangement links TRBV10-3 to TRBJ1-5; D perhaps matches TRBD1 (5 bases). V lost 3 bases and J lost 2, with 11 bases in between. There are 15 residues in the CDR3. Germline CDR1 reads ENHRY; CDR2 reads SYGVKD. The CDR3 DNA is TGTGCCATCAGTGACGGGGGAGGCGGCAATCAGCCCCAGCATTTT. Protein: CAISDGGGGNQPQHF.

V is TRBV6-5 and J is TRBJ2-7; 7 bases map to TRBD2. J lost 0 bases, V lost 6 bases, and 5 bases had no gene match. The CDR3 length is 14 residues. Looked up from germline, CDR1 is MNHEY and CDR2 is SVGAGI. This CDR3 is CASSTSGDSYEQYF. The CDR3 DNA is TGTGCCAGCAGCACAAGCGGGGACTCCTACGAGCAGTACTTC.

The chain carries TRBV5-4 and TRBJ2-5; 9 positions agree with TRBD2. CDR1 is SGHNT, CDR2 YYREEE, per germline (reference sequence). J lost 3 bases, V lost 1 base, and 13 bases had no gene match. There are 18 residues in the CDR3. This chain's CDR3 is CASSLSGRSLAGKETQYF. As DNA, the CDR3 is TGTGCCAGCAGCTTGAGCGGACGGTCGCTAGCGGGAAAAGAGACCCAGTACTTC.

This clone was observed a few times. V usage is TRBV20-1 and J usage is TRBJ2-7; possible D gene TRBD2, 5 bases. Trimming cost V 3 bases and J 6 bases, with 12 bases left between them. The CDR3 consists of 12 residues. Germline lookup yields CDR1 DFQATT and CDR2 SNEGSKA (reference sequence). Written as DNA, the CDR3 is TGCAGTGCTAGTAGGGAGAGACGCGAGCAGTACTTC. Translating it yields CSASRERREQYF.

The J gene is TRBJ2-7, the V gene TRBV4-1; 10 bases agree with TRBD2. The CDR3 consists of 16 residues. Germline CDR1 and CDR2: MGHRA and YSYEKL. V shed 0 bases and J 5 bases; nucleotides not matched to a gene: 7. For the CDR3, the DNA is TGCGCCAGCAGCCAAGAGCGAGCGGGAGGGTACCACGAGCAGTACTTC. Amino acid sequence: CASSQERAGGYHEQYF.

This chain connects TRBV3-1 (or the pseudogene TRBV3-2) to TRBJ2-3; possibly TRBD1 for D (5 bases). Germline-derived CDR1 and CDR2 are LGHDT and YNNKEL (reference sequence). This CDR3 has 14 amino acids. Trimming left V 10 bases short and J 0 bases short, with 14 bases between. CDR3 residues: CATRRGTSTDTQYF. DNA of the CDR3: TGTGCCACCCGTAGGGGAACTAGCACAGATACGCAGTATTTT.

This chain connects TRBV19 to TRBJ1-5; 8 positions agree with TRBD1. The trim removed 4 bases at V and 5 bases at J, leaving 7 bases unmatched. The germline gives CDR1 LNHDA, CDR2 SQIVND (reference sequence). This CDR3 is 15 amino acids long. The CDR3 coding sequence is TGTGCCAGTAGTAGTGGGACAGGAATATATCAGCCCCAGCATTTT. Translated, it gives CASSSGTGIYQPQHF.

CDR3 DNA: TGCGCCAGCAGTAATACAGGGGGCACGGTGGGCTACACCTTC. Its translation is CASSNTGGTVGYTF. The chain couples TRBV4-1 to TRBJ1-2; TRBD1 aligns across 9 bases. This CDR3 comprises 14 residues. Germline-derived CDR1 and CDR2 are MGHRA and YSYEKL. V was pared by 6 bases and J by 8 bases, with 10 bases of the junction left unmatched.

V is TRBV7-8 and J is TRBJ2-7; D gene ambiguous. Germline CDR1 reads SGHVS; CDR2 reads FQNEAQ. The CDR3 runs 12 residues. The V end was cut by 5 bases, the J end by 2 bases, with 7 bases between. CDR3 residues: CASSQTTYEQYF. Written as DNA, the CDR3 is TGTGCCAGCAGCCAAACAACCTACGAGCAGTACTTC.

The chain has TRBV12-3 or TRBV12-4 and TRBJ2-2, with 8 bases aligning to TRBD1. Germline trimming cut 5 bases from V and 7 bases from J; bases unmatched to any gene: 3. There are 13 residues in the CDR3. The CDR3 sequence: CASSLTGVGELFF. Written as DNA, the CDR3 is TGTGCCAGCAGTCTGACAGGGGTCGGGGAGCTGTTTTTT.